Below, 26 T cell receptor beta chains from the same sample are listed, as sequenced in a study of blood T cell repertoires in COVID-19. Method: immunoSEQ multiplex PCR; TCRdb's copy keeps in-frame clones and lacks some. Of 150,000 to 250,000 clones listed, approximately 82% are singletons. The sample taken for sequencing was peripheral blood. The origin of the receptors is a human donor with acute or convalescent COVID-19. The donor label of this sample is uncertain.

The chain joins TRBV29-1 to TRBJ2-1; 9 bases align to TRBD2. The CDR3 has 13 residues. The germline gives CDR1 SQVTM, CDR2 ANQGSEA. V lost 7 bases, J lost 9 bases, and 10 bases stayed unmatched. The CDR3 region is CSGRASGKGEQFF. CDR3 DNA: TGCAGCGGGCGGGCTAGCGGGAAGGGTGAGCAGTTCTTC.

The rearrangement links TRBV2 to TRBJ2-7; possibly TRBD1 for D (6 bases). V was trimmed by 7 bases and J by 0 bases, leaving 16 bases between them. This CDR3 has 15 residues. From germline, CDR1 is SNHLY and CDR2 FYNNEI. The CDR3 nucleotides read TGTGCCAGCATAGTCCTGCCAGGGGCCTCCTACGAGCAGTACTTC. This codes for CASIVLPGASYEQYF. Complete variable domain (other parts from reference TRBV2 and TRBJ2-7): EPEVTQTPSHQVTQMGQEVILRCVPISNHLYFYWYRQILGQKVEFLVSFYNNEISEKSEIFDDQFSVERPDGSNFTLKIRSTKLEDSAMYFCASIVLPGASYEQYFGPGTRLTVT.

The rearrangement joins TRBV30 to TRBJ2-5; 7 bases align to TRBD1. V shed 5 bases and J 2 bases; nucleotides not matched to a gene: 5. The CDR3 consists of 13 residues. Germline V gives CDR1 GTSNPN, CDR2 SVGIG (reference sequence). The CDR3 nucleotides are TGTGCCTGGGCCGGGACAGCACAAGAGACCCAGTACTTC. Encoded protein: CAWAGTAQETQYF.

The chain employs TRBV19 and TRBJ2-7; perhaps TRBD2 as D (6 bases). The CDR3 is 14 residues long. The ends were cut back, 0 bases at V and 6 bases at J, with 12 bases in the middle. Germline CDR1 is LNHDA and CDR2 is SQIVND (reference sequence). The CDR3 nucleotides read TGTGCCAGTAGTATAGAGGGACCCGGGGGCGAGCAGTACTTC. Translating it yields CASSIEGPGGEQYF.

The chain carries TRBV5-1 and TRBJ2-3; possible D gene TRBD2, 6 bases. CDR1 and CDR2 from the germline V gene are SGHRS and YFSETQ. The V end lost 6 bases, the J end lost 4 bases, and 18 bases lay between the germline ends. The CDR3 length is 15 residues. The CDR3 nucleotides are TGCGCCAGCACCGAAAATTCCGGGACTCCAGATACGCAGTATTTT. It translates to CASTENSGTPDTQYF.

This rearrangement joins TRBV5-4 to TRBJ2-3, with TRBD1 identical over 9 bases. Germline lookup yields CDR1 SGHNT and CDR2 YYREEE (reference sequence). The V segment lost 2 bases and the J segment 5 bases; nucleotides outside the gene matches: 3. The CDR3 totals 14 residues. The CDR3 loop is CASSLQGAGDTQYF. Here the CDR3 DNA reads TGTGCCAGCAGCTTACAGGGGGCCGGAGATACGCAGTATTTT.

The V call is TRBV5-1, the J call TRBJ2-1; D perhaps matches TRBD2 (6 bases). The CDR3 length is 15 residues. The V gene's germline CDR1 is SGHRS and CDR2 YFSETQ. Deletions cut 4 bases from V and 2 bases from J, with 13 bases between. The CDR3: CASSITSPPYNEQFF. In nucleotides, the CDR3 is TGCGCCAGCAGCATAACTAGCCCGCCCTACAATGAGCAGTTCTTC.

The chain is built from TRBV7-9 and TRBJ2-5; a possible D gene is TRBD1 (5 bases). CDR1 and CDR2 (germline): SEHNR, FQNEAQ (reference sequence). V was pared by 3 bases and J by 2 bases, with 10 bases between. This CDR3 region has 14 residues. CDR3 region: CASSFGALQETQYF. The CDR3 DNA sequence: TGTGCCAGCAGCTTTGGGGCACTACAAGAGACCCAGTACTTC.

This chain joins TRBV6-5 and TRBJ2-4; D might be TRBD2 (6 bases). With 7 bases removed from V and 3 bases from J, the gap between germline ends came to 10 bases. The CDR3 runs 13 residues. Looked up from germline, CDR1 is MNHEY and CDR2 is SVGAGI. The CDR3: CASTSGDKNIQYF. The CDR3 DNA sequence: TGTGCCAGCACCTCGGGGGACAAAAACATTCAGTACTTC.

This chain links TRBV5-4 with TRBJ2-2; TRBD1 matches at 7 bases. The germline V gene has CDR1 SGHNT and CDR2 YYREEE (reference sequence). The CDR3 has 15 residues. J was trimmed by 6 bases and V by 4 bases; bases with no gene match: 9. In nucleotides, the CDR3 is TGTGCCAGCAGCCGACAGGGTTCGGGCGCCGGGGAGCTGTTTTTT. The encoded protein is CASSRQGSGAGELFF.

V usage is TRBV11-2 and J usage is TRBJ2-2, with D unclear. There are 13 residues in the CDR3. Trimming took off 2 bases at V and 7 bases at J, with 8 bases between the two ends. CDR1 and CDR2 from the germline V gene are SGHAT and FQNNGV. CDR3 nucleotides: TGTGCCAGCAGCTTACCCCTCAGCGGGGAGCTGTTTTTT. The encoded protein is CASSLPLSGELFF.

This clone was observed once. The rearrangement joins TRBV23-1 to TRBJ1-2; D remains ambiguous. TRBV23-1 has ORF status, its function being uncertain. V gave up 8 bases and J gave up 5 bases, with 9 bases separating them. The CDR3 runs 11 residues. CDR3 in DNA: TGCGCCAGCCGCGCCGTATATGGCTACACCTTC. This codes for CASRAVYGYTF.

The CDR3 here is CASSSLGTGDNSPLHF. Written as DNA, the CDR3 is TGTGCCAGCAGTTCCTTGGGGACAGGTGATAATTCACCCCTCCACTTT. The chain links TRBV28 to TRBJ1-6; the match to TRBD1 covers 8 bases. This CDR3 region has 16 residues. Germline assignment: CDR1 MDHEN and CDR2 SYDVKM. Unmatched junction bases numbered 7, after V lost 4 bases and J lost 5 bases.

Only one count was recorded for this clone. J is TRBJ2-5 and V is TRBV2; D gene ambiguous. Germline CDR1 is SNHLY and CDR2 is FYNNEI. The CDR3 extends over 15 amino acids. Trimming pared 6 bases from V and 7 bases from J, leaving 21 bases between. The CDR3, as DNA: TGTGCCAGCAGGACTGAGTTGTCCCTACCTGGGACCCAGTACTTC. It encodes CASRTELSLPGTQYF.

The CDR3 here is CASSFGGIGETQYF. CDR3 DNA: TGTGCCAGCAGCTTCGGGGGGATAGGGGAGACCCAGTACTTC. The chain is built from TRBV5-4 and TRBJ2-5; the match to TRBD2 covers 7 bases. Germline assignment: CDR1 SGHNT and CDR2 YYREEE (reference sequence). CDR3 size: 14 residues. The junction had 6 bases not matched to a gene; V was cut back by 2 bases and J by 5 bases.

The V and J genes are TRBV3-1 (or the pseudogene TRBV3-2) and TRBJ2-6, with D possibly TRBD1 on 6 matching bases. V was trimmed by 0 bases and J by 0 bases, leaving 12 bases between them. There are 18 residues in the CDR3. Germline V gene sequence: CDR1 LGHDT, CDR2 YNNKEL (reference sequence). In nucleotides, the CDR3 is TGTGCCAGCAGCCAAGATAACAGGGCGCTCTCTGGGGCCAACGTCCTGACTTTC. This codes for CASSQDNRALSGANVLTF.

The gene calls are TRBV28 and TRBJ2-5, with a possible D match to TRBD1 (5 bases). The CDR3 spans 12 residues. V was shortened by 8 bases and J by 5 bases, with 12 bases between the two germline ends. In germline, CDR1 is MDHEN, CDR2 SYDVKM. This chain's CDR3 is CASFGAAETQYF. The CDR3, as DNA: TGTGCCAGCTTTGGGGCGGCGGAGACCCAGTACTTC.

The rearrangement joins TRBV12-5 to TRBJ1-1; 9 bases are shared with TRBD1. J lost 10 bases, V lost 5 bases, and 5 bases had no gene match. Germline loops: CDR1 LGHNT, CDR2 FRNRAP. This CDR3 has 12 amino acids. CDR3 sequence (DNA): TGTGCTAGTGGTCGGGACAGGGATCGAGCTTTCTTT. Its protein product is CASGRDRDRAFF.

The rearrangement links TRBV6-1 to TRBJ1-5; 7 bases fit TRBD1. The germline CDR1 and CDR2 sequences are MNHNS and SASEGT. The J segment lost 4 bases and the V segment lost 3 bases, leaving 6 bases of the junction unmatched. The CDR3 is made up of 15 amino acids. The CDR3 sequence: CASSEGTAFNQPQHF. The CDR3 DNA follows: TGTGCCAGCAGTGAGGGGACAGCCTTTAATCAGCCCCAGCATTTT.

This clone appeared once. The chain joins TRBV3-1 (or the pseudogene TRBV3-2) to TRBJ2-5, with TRBD2 identical over 12 bases. The germline V gene encodes CDR1 LGHDT and CDR2 YNNKEL (reference sequence). The trim removed 4 bases at V and 4 bases at J, leaving 1 base unmatched. This CDR3 contains 14 residues. The chain's CDR3 is CASSLLAGGETQYF. Written as DNA, the CDR3 is TGTGCCAGCAGCCTACTAGCGGGAGGAGAGACCCAGTACTTC.

The chain couples TRBV5-1 to TRBJ1-6; D is uncertain. The CDR3 loop spans 15 amino acids. CDR1 SGHRS and CDR2 YFSETQ come from the germline V gene. V lost 2 bases and J lost 1, with 7 bases in between. The CDR3 DNA follows: TGCGCCAGCAGCTTTAGCGGGTCCTATAATTCACCCCTCCACTTT. Translation gives CASSFSGSYNSPLHF.

V usage is TRBV29-1 and J usage is TRBJ1-2, with no clear D. The germline gives CDR1 SQVTM, CDR2 ANQGSEA. Trimming left V 7 bases short and J 4 bases short, with 13 bases between. This CDR3 has 12 residues. The chain's CDR3 is CSARLFSYGYTF. CDR3 sequence (DNA): TGCAGCGCCCGTCTATTTTCCTATGGCTACACCTTC.

The V call is TRBV5-4, the J call TRBJ1-1; perhaps TRBD1 as D (5 bases). The CDR3 is 14 amino acids. CDR1 is SGHNT, CDR2 YYREEE, per germline (reference sequence). V was trimmed by 3 bases and J by 5 bases, leaving 14 bases between them. The CDR3 region has the DNA TGTGCCAGCAGCTCCAGGGATTCGGGTACTGAAGCTTTCTTT. Translated, it gives CASSSRDSGTEAFF.

This clone has a handful of counts. J is TRBJ2-3 and V is TRBV6-5; the D is unclear. Germline assignment: CDR1 MNHEY and CDR2 SVGAGI. The length of the CDR3 is 16 residues. The ends were cut back, 0 bases at V and 1 base at J, with 11 bases in the middle. The CDR3 reads CASSYSIYARTDTQYF. Written as DNA, the CDR3 is TGTGCCAGCAGTTACTCGATCTACGCTCGCACAGATACGCAGTATTTT.

This rearrangement joins TRBV9 to TRBJ2-5; TRBD2 matches 8 bases. This CDR3 region has 15 residues. Germline V CDR1 and CDR2: SGDLS, YYNGEE. V shed 0 bases and J 4 bases; nucleotides not matched to a gene: 5. The CDR3 sequence is CASSVGGSGTETQYF. The DNA for the CDR3 is TGTGCCAGCAGCGTAGGTGGTAGCGGGACAGAGACCCAGTACTTC.

The chain carries TRBV18 and TRBJ1-1; TRBD1 is a possible D gene (5 bases). Trimming removed 5 bases at V and 2 bases at J, with 9 bases between. The germline CDR1 and CDR2 sequences are KGHSH and LQKENI. The CDR3 consists of 13 residues. CDR3 coding DNA: TGTGCCAGCTCAGCGACAGATAACACTGAAGCTTTCTTT. Amino acids: CASSATDNTEAFF.